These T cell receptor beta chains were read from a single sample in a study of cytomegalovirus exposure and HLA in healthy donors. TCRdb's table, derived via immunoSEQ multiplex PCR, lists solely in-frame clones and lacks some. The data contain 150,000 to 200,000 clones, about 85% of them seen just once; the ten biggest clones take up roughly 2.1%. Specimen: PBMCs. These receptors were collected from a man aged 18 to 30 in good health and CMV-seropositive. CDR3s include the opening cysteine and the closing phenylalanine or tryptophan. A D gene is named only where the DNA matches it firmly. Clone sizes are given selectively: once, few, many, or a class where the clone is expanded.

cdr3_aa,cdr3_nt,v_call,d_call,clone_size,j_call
CASSVNRGAYNSPLHF,TGTGCCAGCAGTGTGAACAGGGGGGCCTATAATTCACCCCTCCACTTT,TRBV6-1,TRBD1,-,TRBJ1-6
CAWSGGGPHQYGYTF,TGTGCCTGGAGTGGGGGAGGCCCCCATCAATATGGCTACACCTTC,TRBV30,-,-,TRBJ1-2
CASSSGENQPQHF,TGTGCCAGCAGCTCAGGGGAGAATCAGCCCCAGCATTTT,TRBV7-9,-,-,TRBJ1-5
CASSSGTGGEETQYF,TGCGCCAGCAGCTCTGGGACGGGGGGTGAAGAGACCCAGTACTTC,TRBV5-1,TRBD2,-,TRBJ2-5
CASSYSPTGANGYTF,TGTGCCAGCAGTTACTCCCCCACAGGGGCTAATGGCTACACCTTC,TRBV6-5,TRBD1,-,TRBJ1-2
CASAIQVAGNTIYF,TGTGCCAGCGCAATACAGGTAGCAGGAAACACCATATATTTT,TRBV6-1,-,-,TRBJ1-3
CASSRTGGRGLLNEQFF,TGTGCCAGCAGCCGCACGGGGGGGCGGGGGCTGCTCAATGAGCAGTTCTTC,TRBV9,TRBD2,few,TRBJ2-1
CASSQGAGGNTGELFF,TGCGCCAGCAGCCAAGGGGCGGGGGGGAACACCGGGGAGCTGTTTTTT,TRBV4-3,TRBD2,-,TRBJ2-2
CASSLRGTGYPDYEQYF,TGTGCCAGCAGTTTACGCGGGACAGGGTATCCGGATTACGAGCAGTACTTC,TRBV28,TRBD1,-,TRBJ2-7
CAISELAGLTGDTQYF,TGTGCCATCAGTGAACTAGCGGGGTTAACAGGGGATACGCAGTATTTT,TRBV10-3,TRBD2,once,TRBJ2-3
CASSESHRLGYEQYF,TGCGCCAGCAGTGAGTCTCACAGGCTGGGGTACGAGCAGTACTTC,TRBV10-1,-,few,TRBJ2-7
CSVGQGNTEAFF,TGCAGCGTTGGCCAGGGGAACACTGAAGCTTTCTTT,TRBV29-1,-,-,TRBJ1-1
CASSNWGPGANVLTF,-,TRBV21-1,-,-,TRBJ2-6
CASSLATGWNGYTF,TGTGCCAGCAGCTTAGCGACAGGGTGGAATGGCTACACCTTC,TRBV7-2,TRBD1,-,TRBJ1-2
CASSRVPTGDTEAFF,TGCGCCAGCAGCCGGGTACCGACAGGGGACACTGAAGCTTTCTTT,TRBV4-3,TRBD1,-,TRBJ1-1
CASSPGDYGYTF,TGTGCCAGCTCCCCGGGAGACTATGGCTACACCTTC,TRBV11-1,-,few,TRBJ1-2
CASSWGPGTGVSYEQYF,TGCGCCAGCAGCTGGGGCCCCGGGACAGGGGTATCCTACGAGCAGTACTTC,TRBV5-1,TRBD1,few,TRBJ2-7
CASGSLAGTGSYSNTGELFF,TGTGCTAGTGGTTCACTCGCCGGGACAGGAAGCTACTCGAACACCGGGGAGCTGTTTTTT,TRBV12-5,TRBD1,-,TRBJ2-2
CATHGGGNEQFF,TGCGCCACCCACGGGGGAGGGAATGAGCAGTTCTTC,TRBV10-1,TRBD2,-,TRBJ2-1
CASSEYATGGTEAFF,TGTGCCAGCAGTGAATACGCGACAGGGGGCACTGAAGCTTTCTTT,TRBV6-1,TRBD1,-,TRBJ1-1
CASSLVDYQPQHF,TGTGCCAGCAGCTTGGTGGACTATCAGCCCCAGCATTTT,TRBV5-5,-,-,TRBJ1-5
CASSSLYEQYF,TGTGCCAGCAGCTCACTCTACGAGCAGTACTTC,TRBV11-1,-,-,TRBJ2-7
CASSVGLLSNQPQHF,TGTGCCAGCAGCGTCGGACTACTTAGCAATCAGCCCCAGCATTTT,TRBV9,-,once,TRBJ1-5
CASSEGAGDGTYEQYF,TGTGCCAGCAGTGAAGGGGCAGGGGATGGAACCTACGAGCAGTACTTC,TRBV6-1,-,-,TRBJ2-7
CASQGGPSLYGYTF,TGTGCCAGCCAGGGGGGACCCAGCCTCTATGGCTACACCTTC,TRBV6-1,TRBD1,-,TRBJ1-2
CASADSYNSPLHF,TGCGCCAGCGCTGACAGTTACAATTCACCCCTCCACTTT,TRBV4-1,-,-,TRBJ1-6
CASSTLDEPRGNQPQHF,TGTGCCAGTAGTACCCTAGACGAACCCAGAGGCAATCAGCCCCAGCATTTT,TRBV19,-,-,TRBJ1-5
CASSLAGSSPSTDTQYF,TGTGCCAGCAGCTTAGCGGGATCAAGTCCTAGCACAGATACGCAGTATTTT,TRBV5-6,TRBD2,-,TRBJ2-3
CASSHLTGRLYGYTF,TGTGCCAGCAGCCACTTAACAGGACGGCTCTATGGCTACACCTTC,TRBV21-1,-,-,TRBJ1-2
CASNRGSNSPLHF,TGTGCCAGCAACAGGGGGAGTAATTCACCCCTCCACTTT,TRBV19,TRBD1,-,TRBJ1-6
CASSRSGQGDGYTF,TGTGCCAGCAGTCGATCGGGACAGGGAGATGGCTACACCTTC,TRBV6-6,TRBD1,-,TRBJ1-2
CASSEQNTEAFF,TGCGCCAGCAGTGAGCAGAACACTGAAGCTTTCTTT,TRBV10-1,-,-,TRBJ1-1
CASSSLQAEEYEQYF,TGTGCCAGCAGTTCCCTCCAGGCAGAAGAGTACGAGCAGTACTTC,TRBV6-5,-,-,TRBJ2-7
CAISEELGLAGREQYF,TGTGCCATCAGTGAGGAGCTGGGGCTAGCGGGGAGGGAGCAGTACTTC,TRBV10-3,TRBD2,-,TRBJ2-7
CASSGSGTGGEPQHF,TGTGCCAGCAGTGGCTCCGGGACAGGGGGCGAGCCCCAGCATTTT,TRBV6-6,TRBD1,once,TRBJ1-5
CASRGVGEKLFF,TGTGCCAGCAGAGGGGTTGGGGAAAAACTGTTTTTT,TRBV6-1,-,-,TRBJ1-4